This T cell receptor (beta chain) was sequenced for a study of neurological immune-mediated disorders. Study-wide results and caveats: HTLV-1-associated myelopathy led in TCR clonal expansion, while multiple sclerosis ranked lowest, below healthy controls. Across subjects, no CDR3 amino acid sequence appeared in expanded clones of more than one subject, a finding that suggested private repertoires in all groups.

This clonotype was detected many times. Its antigen is undetermined. cDNA synthesis was performed by 5'RACE with 10-nucleotide random UMIs. Over 170 million TCR-beta sequences from 15-18 subjects came out of each sequencing run. TCRdb re-analysed the 5' RACE reads in MiXCR, keeping a single row per CDR3 protein. The table records 75,000 to 95,000 distinct CDR3 sequences, roughly 18% of them present only once. Sequenced material: PBMCs. This sequence originates from a woman aged 40 to 55 in good health.

The CDR3 nucleotides are TGTGCCAGCAGTGAATATCGGGGCGGGGGGGCAACGAATGAGCAGTTCTTC. It is translated as CASSEYRGGGATNEQFF. The chain is built from TRBV2 and TRBJ2-1, with TRBD2 matching over 9 bases. Germline V CDR1 and CDR2: SNHLY, FYNNEI. The V and J ends lost 2 bases and 7 bases, in that order; junction bases with no gene match: 12. This CDR3 region has 17 residues. Filled out from reference TRBV2 and TRBJ2-1, the complete variable domain reads EPEVTQTPSHQVTQMGQEVILRCVPISNHLYFYWYRQILGQKVEFLVSFYNNEISEKSEIFDDQFSVERPDGSNFTLKIRSTKLEDSAMYFCASSEYRGGGATNEQFFGPGTRLTVL.